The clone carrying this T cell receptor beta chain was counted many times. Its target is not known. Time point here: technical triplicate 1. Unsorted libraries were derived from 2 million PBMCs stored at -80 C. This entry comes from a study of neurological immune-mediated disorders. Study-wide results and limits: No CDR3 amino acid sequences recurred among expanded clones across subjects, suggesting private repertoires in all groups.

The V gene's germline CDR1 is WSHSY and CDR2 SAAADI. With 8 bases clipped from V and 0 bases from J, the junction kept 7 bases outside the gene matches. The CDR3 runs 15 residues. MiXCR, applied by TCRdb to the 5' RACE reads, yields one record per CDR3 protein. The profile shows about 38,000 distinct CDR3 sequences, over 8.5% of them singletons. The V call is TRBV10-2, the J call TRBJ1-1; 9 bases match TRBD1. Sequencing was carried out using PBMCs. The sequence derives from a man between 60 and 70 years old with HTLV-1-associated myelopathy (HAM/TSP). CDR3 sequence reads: CASGGTGHMNTEAFF. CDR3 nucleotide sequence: TGCGCCAGCGGGGGGACAGGGCACATGAACACTGAAGCTTTCTTT.